One sample yielded the 26 T cell receptor beta chains listed below, sequenced in a study of cytomegalovirus exposure and HLA in healthy donors. The primer mix had 60 Vbeta and 13 Jbeta primers. The data were produced by immunoSEQ multiplex PCR, yet TCRdb's version contains in-frame clones alone and is incomplete. The data show fewer than 200,000 clones, with over 70% seen just once and around 5% held by the top ten. Sequenced sample: PBMCs. These receptors originate from a man younger than 40 in good health and CMV-seronegative.

The chain couples TRBV7-8 to TRBJ2-5; D might be TRBD2 (5 bases). This CDR3 region has 16 residues. Germline lookup yields CDR1 SGHVS and CDR2 FQNEAQ. Trimming cost V 5 bases and J 5 bases, with 21 bases left between them. CDR3 amino acids: CASSVGVTRIMETQYF. The CDR3 DNA reads TGTGCCAGCAGCGTCGGGGTTACCCGTATTATGGAGACCCAGTACTTC.

The chain combines TRBV5-1 with TRBJ2-3; TRBD1 might be the D (5 bases). CDR1 and CDR2 from the germline V gene are SGHRS and YFSETQ. This CDR3 spans 18 amino acids. Trimming shortened V by 4 bases and J by 0 bases, and 21 bases separated the two germline ends. CDR3 DNA sequence: TGCGCCAGCAGCCCCGTACTTACAGGAGACGTTAGCACAGATACGCAGTATTTT. Its translation is CASSPVLTGDVSTDTQYF.

The chain couples TRBV28 to TRBJ1-4; D remains ambiguous. Trimming took off 4 bases at V and 8 bases at J, with 17 bases between the two ends. The CDR3 is 15 amino acids. Germline loops: CDR1 MDHEN, CDR2 SYDVKM. CDR3 coding DNA: TGTGCCAGCAGTTCCTTAGCACCTACACGCGAAAAACTGTTTTTT. This gives the protein CASSSLAPTREKLFF.

This clone was seen just once. The V call is TRBV10-3, the J call TRBJ2-1; D uncertain. This CDR3 is built from 15 residues. With 3 bases removed from V and 0 bases from J, the gap between germline ends came to 9 bases. Germline V gives CDR1 ENHRY, CDR2 SYGVKD. The CDR3: CAISEEGGSYNEQFF. The CDR3 DNA is TGTGCCATCAGTGAAGAAGGCGGCTCCTACAATGAGCAGTTCTTC.

The chain uses TRBV6-6 and TRBJ2-3; TRBD2 matches at 10 bases. Germline V CDR1 and CDR2: MNHNY, SVGAGI (reference sequence). CDR3 length equals 15 residues. Trimming cost V 6 bases and J 3 bases; bases outside gene matches: 6. Here the CDR3 DNA reads TGTGCCAGCAGCCCTAGGGGACTAGCGACAGATACGCAGTATTTT. Translated, it gives CASSPRGLATDTQYF.

V is TRBV6-6 and J is TRBJ2-3; the match to TRBD2 covers 9 bases. The V gene end was trimmed by 4 bases and the J gene end by 0 bases; junction bases not matched to a gene: 2. Germline CDR1 and CDR2: MNHNY and SVGAGI (reference sequence). This CDR3 has 15 residues. The CDR3, as DNA: TGTGCCAGCAGTTCGACTAGCGGTAGCACAGATACGCAGTATTTT. As protein: CASSSTSGSTDTQYF.

A word on this clone: The junction and the germline gene differ at one end; a read error may be behind it. This sequence joins TRBV7-9 and TRBJ1-1, with 7 nucleotides matching TRBD1. The length of the CDR3 is 18 residues. CDR1 is SEHNR and CDR2 is FQNEAQ in the germline V gene (reference sequence). CDR3 sequence: CSSSYITLSGTVRTEAFF. The DNA of the CDR3 is TGTTCCAGCAGCTACATTACCCTCTCCGGGACAGTCAGAACTGAAGCTTTCTTT.

The CDR3 reads CASSRSRGNEQFF. The CDR3 coding sequence is TGTGCCAGCAGCAGGAGTCGGGGCAATGAGCAGTTCTTC. The chain combines TRBV11-3 with TRBJ2-1, with TRBD2 as a possible D gene (5 bases). Looked up from germline, CDR1 is SGHNT and CDR2 is YENEEA. The CDR3 has 13 amino acids. V was trimmed by 5 bases and J by 6 bases, leaving 11 bases between them. Filled out from reference TRBV11-3 and TRBJ2-1, the complete variable domain reads EAGVVQSPRYKIIEKKQPVAFWCNPISGHNTLYWYLQNLGQGPELLIRYENEEAVDDSQLPKDRFSAERLKGVDSTLKIQPAELGDSAVYLCASSRSRGNEQFFGPGTRLTVL.

CDR3 amino acids: CASSYLGSGASYEQYF. The CDR3 DNA is TGTGCCAGCAGTTACTTGGGTAGCGGGGCCTCCTACGAGCAGTACTTC. J is TRBJ2-7 and V is TRBV6-5; 8 nucleotides line up with TRBD2. This CDR3 is 16 amino acids long. The germline V gene encodes CDR1 MNHEY and CDR2 SVGAGI. Trimming at V came to 1 base and at J to 0 bases, leaving 5 bases not matched to a gene.

The chain combines TRBV7-2 with TRBJ1-1; a possible D gene is TRBD1 (5 bases). Trimming cost V 6 bases and J 1 base, with 12 bases left between them. Germline assignment: CDR1 SGHTA and CDR2 FQGNSA. This CDR3 is 14 amino acids long. CDR3: CASRRRDWNTEAFF. The DNA of the CDR3 is TGTGCCAGCAGACGCAGGGACTGGAACACTGAAGCTTTCTTT.

V usage is TRBV10-1 and J usage is TRBJ2-1, with 9 nucleotides matching TRBD2. After removal of 3 bases from V and 8 bases from J, the junction contained 11 bases not matched to a gene. The CDR3 length is 16 residues. CDR1 is WNHNN, CDR2 SYGVQD, per germline (reference sequence). This chain's CDR3 is CASSDGGSGRFHEQFF. The CDR3 DNA reads as TGCGCCAGCAGTGATGGGGGTAGCGGGAGATTCCATGAGCAGTTCTTC.

The rearrangement joins TRBV5-1 to TRBJ2-1; 9 nucleotides agree with TRBD2. Germline values: CDR1 SGHRS, CDR2 YFSETQ. The CDR3 extends over 16 amino acids. V lost 0 bases to trimming and J lost 5 bases; unmatched junction nucleotides: 6. CDR3 bases: TGCGCCAGCAGCTTGGCGTCTAGCGGGACAAACAATGAGCAGTTCTTC. The encoded protein is CASSLASSGTNNEQFF.

This chain uses TRBV7-9 with TRBJ1-1; no clear D gene. The germline V gene encodes CDR1 SEHNR and CDR2 FQNEAQ (reference sequence). The CDR3 consists of 16 residues. The ends were cut back, 1 base at V and 1 base at J, with 13 bases in the middle. This CDR3 reads CASSLDRTRANTEAFF. DNA of the CDR3: TGTGCCAGCAGCTTAGATCGGACGAGGGCGAACACTGAAGCTTTCTTT. Using reference TRBV7-9 and TRBJ1-1 for the parts outside the CDR3, the full variable domain is DTGVSQNPRHKITKRGQNVTFRCDPISEHNRLYWYRQTLGQGPEFLTYFQNEAQLEKSRLLSDRFSAERPKGSFSTLEIQRTEQGDSAMYLCASSLDRTRANTEAFFGQGTRLTVV.

The chain couples TRBV10-3 to TRBJ1-1; maybe TRBD1 (5 bases). CDR3 length equals 12 residues. The V and J ends lost 10 bases and 1 base respectively, with 10 bases between them. Germline loops: CDR1 ENHRY, CDR2 SYGVKD. The CDR3 loop is CATKGPNTEAFF. In DNA, the CDR3 is TGTGCCACCAAGGGGCCGAACACTGAAGCTTTCTTT.

This clone showed up just once. The chain joins TRBV5-1 to TRBJ2-7, with 12 bases identical to TRBD2. In germline, CDR1 is SGHRS, CDR2 YFSETQ. Unmatched junction bases numbered 16, after V lost 1 base and J lost 2 bases. CDR3 length: 20 amino acids. Here the CDR3 reads CASSLRNPGLAGVATYEQYF. The CDR3 DNA is TGCGCCAGCAGCTTGCGCAACCCGGGACTAGCGGGCGTTGCAACCTACGAGCAGTACTTC.

CDR3 sequence (DNA): TGTGCCAGCAGCTTAGGGACAGCATTCCCCCAGGAGTACTTC. It is translated as CASSLGTAFPQEYF. The chain uses TRBV7-9 and TRBJ2-7; weak D call: TRBD1 (6 bases). CDR1 and CDR2 (germline): SEHNR, FQNEAQ (reference sequence). The CDR3 consists of 14 residues. V was pared by 1 base and J by 11 bases, with 18 bases between.

This clone was observed a handful of times. This CDR3 reads CASSLRRLNSPLHF. The CDR3 bases are TGTGCCAGCAGTTTACGTCGGTTAAATTCACCCCTCCACTTT. This chain links TRBV27 with TRBJ1-6; D is unclear. Looked up from germline, CDR1 is MNHEY and CDR2 is SMNVEV (reference sequence). V lost 2 bases to trimming and J lost 7 bases, with 9 bases between them. CDR3 length: 14 amino acids.

The rearrangement links TRBV5-1 to TRBJ1-2; D is possibly TRBD1 (6 bases). This CDR3 is built from 14 residues. V lost 4 bases and J 4 bases, leaving 14 bases between the germline ends. Germline V gene lookup returns CDR1 SGHRS and CDR2 YFSETQ. The CDR3 loop reads CASSKGGGSYGYTF. CDR3 coding DNA: TGCGCCAGCAGCAAAGGGGGGGGCTCCTATGGCTACACCTTC.

The chain combines TRBV7-8 with TRBJ2-5; TRBD1 matches at 7 bases. Matching the DNA end better, TRBJ2-7 makes the J call doubtful. Germline V gene sequence: CDR1 SGHVS, CDR2 FQNEAQ. The CDR3 has 14 residues. In nucleotides, the CDR3 is TGTGCCAGCAGCTCCGGGACAGCTTCCTACGAGCAGTACTTC. It translates to CASSSGTASYEQYF.

The V gene is TRBV29-1, the J gene TRBJ2-1; a weak D match, TRBD1 (6 bases). Trimming cost V 3 bases and J 4 bases, with 16 bases left between them. This CDR3 is 15 amino acids long. From germline, CDR1 is SQVTM and CDR2 ANQGSEA. The CDR3 DNA reads TGCAGCGTTGATGTCCGGGACATTATATACAATGAGCAGTTCTTC. Amino acids: CSVDVRDIIYNEQFF.

The rearrangement joins TRBV27 to TRBJ1-2; the D is unclear. CDR1 and CDR2 (germline): MNHEY, SMNVEV (reference sequence). The CDR3 is 16 amino acids. V was shortened by 2 bases and J by 2 bases, with 15 bases between the two germline ends. Here the CDR3 DNA reads TGTGCCAGCAGTTTAGTAATAAACTCAAACAACTATGGCTACACCTTC. It codes for CASSLVINSNNYGYTF.

The chain is built from TRBV11-2 and TRBJ2-7; the D gene is possibly TRBD2 (6 bases). Germline lookup yields CDR1 SGHAT and CDR2 FQNNGV. The ends were cut back, 3 bases at V and 6 bases at J, with 21 bases in the middle. This CDR3 spans 16 amino acids. This CDR3 reads CASSFSRDSRPGEQYF. CDR3 DNA sequence: TGTGCCAGCAGCTTCAGTCGGGACTCTCGACCAGGCGAGCAGTACTTC.

The rearrangement joins TRBV11-2 to TRBJ2-5, with no clear D. The CDR3 consists of 16 residues. The germline gives CDR1 SGHAT, CDR2 FQNNGV. Trimming took off 6 bases at V and 3 bases at J, with 20 bases between the two ends. The CDR3 region is CASSDGTKRVEETQYF. Written as DNA, the CDR3 is TGTGCCAGCAGTGACGGTACAAAGCGAGTCGAAGAGACCCAGTACTTC.

The chain recombines TRBV5-1 with TRBJ1-5; TRBD1 agrees at 9 bases. V trimming: 8 bases; J trimming: 1 base; junction bases outside the gene matches: 7. The CDR3 is 15 residues long. Germline V gene sequence: CDR1 SGHRS, CDR2 YFSETQ. As DNA, the CDR3 is TGCGCCAGTCCGGGACAGGGTTTGAGCAATCAGCCCCAGCATTTT. This codes for CASPGQGLSNQPQHF.

This sequence joins TRBV6-4 and TRBJ2-3, with 10 bases matching TRBD1. Germline V gene lookup returns CDR1 MRHNA and CDR2 SNTAGT. Trimming at V came to 7 bases and at J to 2 bases, leaving 3 bases not matched to a gene. The CDR3 is 14 amino acids. As DNA, the CDR3 is TGTGCCAGCACCGGGACAGGGGTCACAGATACGCAGTATTTT. Amino acid sequence: CASTGTGVTDTQYF.

The V gene is TRBV27, the J gene TRBJ1-2, with D maybe TRBD1 (5 bases). CDR1 MNHEY and CDR2 SMNVEV come from the germline V gene (reference sequence). V shed 6 bases and J shed 3 bases, with 14 bases lying between them. The CDR3 is made up of 14 amino acids. The CDR3, as DNA: TGTGCCAGCAGCTTAACGGGGGAGCACTATGGCTACACCTTC. Protein: CASSLTGEHYGYTF.